Following are 8 T cell receptor beta chains from one sample sequenced in a study of T cell responses to AZD1222 COVID-19 vaccine. The method was immunoSEQ multiplex PCR; TCRdb's version includes in-frame clones alone and lacks a portion of them. The repertoire holds under 110,000 clones, almost 90% seen once, with about 5% in the top ten. The sample here was peripheral blood, taken on day 0 of AZD1222 vaccination. These receptor sequences come from an adult in good health.

The chain employs TRBV14 and TRBJ2-1; TRBD2 matches at 10 bases. Germline V gene lookup returns CDR1 SGHDN and CDR2 FVKESK. This CDR3 has 18 residues. The trim removed 1 base at V and 7 bases at J, leaving 13 bases unmatched. This CDR3 is CASSQGTSGDSWGNEQFF. The CDR3 coding sequence is TGTGCCAGCAGCCAAGGAACTAGCGGGGACTCCTGGGGAAATGAGCAGTTCTTC.

The V call is TRBV19, the J call TRBJ1-1, with D perhaps TRBD1 (6 bases). This CDR3 region has 16 residues. V shed 7 bases and J shed 0 bases, with 18 bases lying between them. Germline loops: CDR1 LNHDA, CDR2 SQIVND (reference sequence). The CDR3 here is CASTTRGQGVNTEAFF. CDR3 in DNA: TGTGCCAGTACCACCAGGGGCCAAGGGGTGAACACTGAAGCTTTCTTT.

This clone was found a few times. The CDR3 loop is CASSPQDFSYEQYF. In DNA, the CDR3 is TGTGCCAGCAGCCCCCAAGACTTTTCCTACGAGCAGTACTTC. The genes are TRBV3-1 (or the pseudogene TRBV3-2) and TRBJ2-7; D not certain. Trimming pared 4 bases from V and 1 base from J, leaving 11 bases between. The CDR3 totals 14 residues. Germline-derived CDR1 and CDR2 are LGHDT and YNNKEL (reference sequence).

V usage is TRBV5-4 and J usage is TRBJ1-3; D is perhaps TRBD1 (6 bases). Germline V gene sequence: CDR1 SGHNT, CDR2 YYREEE (reference sequence). V shed 5 bases and J shed 0 bases, with 9 bases lying between them. This CDR3 comprises 14 residues. CDR3 sequence reads: CASRQQGSGNTIYF. The CDR3 DNA reads as TGTGCCAGCAGGCAACAGGGCTCTGGAAACACCATATATTTT.

The chain recombines TRBV12-3 or TRBV12-4 with TRBJ1-1; tentatively, D is TRBD1 (5 bases). V lost 8 bases to trimming and J lost 1 base, with 11 bases between them. This CDR3 comprises 13 residues. CDR3 bases: TGTGCCAGCTCGAAGAGGGGGAACACTGAAGCTTTCTTT. Translation gives CASSKRGNTEAFF.

V and J are TRBV12-3 or TRBV12-4 and TRBJ1-1; D unclear. V lost 2 bases and J lost 4, with 8 bases in between. The CDR3 covers 13 residues. The CDR3 nucleotides are TGTGCCAGCAGTTTAAGTAGGTTCACTGAAGCTTTCTTT. Translating gives CASSLSRFTEAFF.

Here the CDR3 reads CASKGKIGYF. The CDR3 DNA sequence: TGTGCCAGCAAAGGGAAAATCGGGTACTTC. V gene TRBV6-6 combines with J gene TRBJ2-7, with D hard to call. Looked up from germline, CDR1 is MNHNY and CDR2 is SVGAGI (reference sequence). This CDR3 has 10 residues. With 7 bases removed from V and 12 bases from J, the gap between germline ends came to 13 bases.

The chain carries TRBV10-1 and TRBJ2-7, with 9 bases fitting TRBD2. The V gene's germline CDR1 is WNHNN and CDR2 SYGVQD (reference sequence). J gave up 2 bases and V 6 bases, and 11 bases lay outside the gene matches. The CDR3 loop spans 16 amino acids. The CDR3 protein is CASSGSSSGMAYEQYF. In DNA, the CDR3 is TGCGCCAGCAGCGGATCTTCTAGCGGGATGGCCTACGAGCAGTACTTC.